This record concerns one T cell receptor beta chain sequence. Its matching antigen is unknown. This sample is part of a study of CD4+ T cells in melanoma. The V and J ends lost 6 bases and 6 bases, in that order; junction bases with no gene match: 7. Germline V CDR1 and CDR2: SNHLY, FYNNEI. The CDR3 is made up of 16 amino acids. TCRdb keeps only in-frame clones here, not all; method: immunoSEQ multiplex PCR. This sample yields fewer than 20,000 clones, of which around 85% are seen a single time; approximately 5.6% belongs to the top ten. Study findings and constraints: CD8+ T cell, macrophage and B cell function reportedly correlated with neoantigen-specific CD4+ T cells. In melanoma, neoantigen-specific CD4+ T cells reportedly differed in differentiation state.

Sequencing was performed on cells from a culture (not recorded whether cultured in vitro). The receptor's source is a human donor with melanoma. The V call is TRBV2, the J call TRBJ2-3; 15 nucleotides agree with TRBD2. The CDR3 coding sequence is TGTGCCAGCAGGGGGGGACTAGCGGGGGGCGGGGATACGCAGTATTTT. Amino acid sequence: CASRGGLAGGGDTQYF.